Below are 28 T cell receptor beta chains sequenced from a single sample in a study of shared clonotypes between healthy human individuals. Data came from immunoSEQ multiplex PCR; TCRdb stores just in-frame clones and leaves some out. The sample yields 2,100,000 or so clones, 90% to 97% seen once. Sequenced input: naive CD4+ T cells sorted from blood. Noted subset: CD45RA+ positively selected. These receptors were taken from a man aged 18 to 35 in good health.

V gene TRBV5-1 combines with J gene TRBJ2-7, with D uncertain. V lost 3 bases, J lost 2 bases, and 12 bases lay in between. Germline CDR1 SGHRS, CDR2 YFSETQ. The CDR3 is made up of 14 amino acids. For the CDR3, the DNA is TGCGCCAGCAGCTCCCCAGAGTCGACCTACGAGCAGTACTTC. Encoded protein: CASSSPESTYEQYF.

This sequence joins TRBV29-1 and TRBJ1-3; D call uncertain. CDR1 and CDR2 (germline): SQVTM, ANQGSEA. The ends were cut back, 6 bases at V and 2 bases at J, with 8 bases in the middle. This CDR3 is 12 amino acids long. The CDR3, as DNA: TGCAGCGTCGCTCTCCCTGGAAACACCATATATTTT. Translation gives CSVALPGNTIYF.

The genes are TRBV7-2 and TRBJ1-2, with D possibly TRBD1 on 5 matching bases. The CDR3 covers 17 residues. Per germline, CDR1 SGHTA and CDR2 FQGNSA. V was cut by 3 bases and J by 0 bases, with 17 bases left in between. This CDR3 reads CASSFTQGKGANYGYTF. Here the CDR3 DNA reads TGTGCCAGCAGCTTTACCCAAGGGAAAGGGGCTAACTATGGCTACACCTTC.

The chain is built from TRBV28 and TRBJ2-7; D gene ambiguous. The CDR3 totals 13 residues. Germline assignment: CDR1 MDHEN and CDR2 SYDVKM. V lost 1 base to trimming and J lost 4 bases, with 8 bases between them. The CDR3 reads CASSLFWAYEQYF. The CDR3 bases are TGTGCCAGCAGTTTATTCTGGGCATACGAGCAGTACTTC.

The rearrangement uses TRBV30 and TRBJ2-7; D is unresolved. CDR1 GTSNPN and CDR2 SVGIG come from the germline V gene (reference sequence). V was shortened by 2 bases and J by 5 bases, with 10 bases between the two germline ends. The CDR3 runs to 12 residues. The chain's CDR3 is CAWSRRSDEQYF. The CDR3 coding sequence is TGTGCCTGGAGTCGCCGGTCTGACGAGCAGTACTTC.

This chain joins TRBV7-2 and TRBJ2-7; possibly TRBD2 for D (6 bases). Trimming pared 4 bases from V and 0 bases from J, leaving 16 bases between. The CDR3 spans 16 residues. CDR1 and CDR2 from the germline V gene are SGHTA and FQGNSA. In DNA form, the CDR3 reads TGTGCCAGCAGCTCCCTCGGCTGGGGGGTCTCCTACGAGCAGTACTTC. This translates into CASSSLGWGVSYEQYF.

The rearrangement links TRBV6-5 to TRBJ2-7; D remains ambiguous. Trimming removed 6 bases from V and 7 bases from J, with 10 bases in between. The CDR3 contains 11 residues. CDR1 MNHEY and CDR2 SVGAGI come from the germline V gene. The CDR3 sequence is CASSRGKEQYF. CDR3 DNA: TGTGCCAGCAGCCGTGGGAAGGAGCAGTACTTC.

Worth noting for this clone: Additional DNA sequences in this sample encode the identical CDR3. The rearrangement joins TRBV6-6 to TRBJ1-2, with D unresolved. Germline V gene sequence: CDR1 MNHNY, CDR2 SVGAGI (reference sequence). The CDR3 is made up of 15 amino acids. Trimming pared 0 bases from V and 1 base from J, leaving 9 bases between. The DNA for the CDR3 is TGTGCCAGCAGTTACTCGACCGGGAGTAACTATGGCTACACCTTC. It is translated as CASSYSTGSNYGYTF.

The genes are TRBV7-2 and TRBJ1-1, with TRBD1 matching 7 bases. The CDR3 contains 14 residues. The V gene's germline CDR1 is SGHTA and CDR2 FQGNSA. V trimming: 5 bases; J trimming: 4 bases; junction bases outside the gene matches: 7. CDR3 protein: CASSLTTGLTEAFF. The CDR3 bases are TGTGCCAGCAGCCTAACGACAGGGCTCACTGAAGCTTTCTTT.

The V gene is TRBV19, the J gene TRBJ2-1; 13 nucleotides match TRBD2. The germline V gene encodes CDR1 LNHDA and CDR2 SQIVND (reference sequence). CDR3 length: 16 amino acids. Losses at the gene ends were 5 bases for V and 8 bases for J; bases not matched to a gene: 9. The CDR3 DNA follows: TGTGCCAGTAGTGAAACCGGGACTAGCGGGAACTATGAGCAGTTCTTC. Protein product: CASSETGTSGNYEQFF.

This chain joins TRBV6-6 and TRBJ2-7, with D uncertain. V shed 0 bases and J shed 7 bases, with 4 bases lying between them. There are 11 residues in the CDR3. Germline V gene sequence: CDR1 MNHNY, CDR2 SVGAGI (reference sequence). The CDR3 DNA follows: TGTGCCAGCAGTTACTCGTTAGAGCAGTACTTC. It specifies CASSYSLEQYF.

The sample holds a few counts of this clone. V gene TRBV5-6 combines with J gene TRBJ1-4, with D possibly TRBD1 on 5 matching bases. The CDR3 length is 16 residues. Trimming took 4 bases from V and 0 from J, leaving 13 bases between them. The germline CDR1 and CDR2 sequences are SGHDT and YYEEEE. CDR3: CASSRDGLATNEKLFF. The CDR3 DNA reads TGTGCCAGCAGCAGGGACGGGTTAGCAACTAATGAAAAACTGTTTTTT.

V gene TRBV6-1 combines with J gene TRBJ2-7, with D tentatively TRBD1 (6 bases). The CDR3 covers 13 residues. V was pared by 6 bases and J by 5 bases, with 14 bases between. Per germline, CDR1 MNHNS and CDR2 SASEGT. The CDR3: CASRQGAGHEQYF. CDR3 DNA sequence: TGTGCCAGCAGACAGGGCGCGGGCCACGAGCAGTACTTC.

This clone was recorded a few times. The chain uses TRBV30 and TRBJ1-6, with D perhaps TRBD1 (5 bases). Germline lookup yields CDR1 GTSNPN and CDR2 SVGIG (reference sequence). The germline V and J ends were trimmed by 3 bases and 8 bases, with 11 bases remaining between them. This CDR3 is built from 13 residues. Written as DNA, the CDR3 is TGTGCCTGGAGCGGAGACAGCTATTCACCCCTCCACTTT. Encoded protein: CAWSGDSYSPLHF. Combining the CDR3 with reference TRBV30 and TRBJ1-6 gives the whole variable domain SQTIHQWPATLVQPVGSPLSLECTVEGTSNPNLYWYRQAAGRGLQLLFYSVGIGQISSEVPQNLSASRPQDRQFILSSKKLLLSDSGFYLCAWSGDSYSPLHFGNGTRLTVT.

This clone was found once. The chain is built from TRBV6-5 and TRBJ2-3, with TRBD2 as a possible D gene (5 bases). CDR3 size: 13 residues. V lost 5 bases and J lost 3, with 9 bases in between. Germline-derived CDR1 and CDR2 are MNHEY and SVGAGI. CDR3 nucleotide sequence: TGTGCCAGCAGTCGGGGTGAAACAGATACGCAGTATTTT. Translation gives CASSRGETDTQYF.

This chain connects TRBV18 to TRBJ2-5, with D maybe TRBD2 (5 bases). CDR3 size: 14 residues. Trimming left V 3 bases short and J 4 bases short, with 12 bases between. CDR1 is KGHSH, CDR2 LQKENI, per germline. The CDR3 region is CASSPGVNPETQYF. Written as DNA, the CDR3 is TGTGCCAGCTCACCCGGGGTGAACCCAGAGACCCAGTACTTC.

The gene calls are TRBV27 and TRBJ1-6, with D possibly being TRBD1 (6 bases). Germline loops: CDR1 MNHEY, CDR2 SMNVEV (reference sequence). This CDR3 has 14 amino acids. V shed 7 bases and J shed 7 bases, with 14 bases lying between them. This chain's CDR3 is CASTTGRGNSPLHF. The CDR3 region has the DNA TGTGCCAGCACGACAGGCAGGGGAAATTCACCCCTCCACTTT.

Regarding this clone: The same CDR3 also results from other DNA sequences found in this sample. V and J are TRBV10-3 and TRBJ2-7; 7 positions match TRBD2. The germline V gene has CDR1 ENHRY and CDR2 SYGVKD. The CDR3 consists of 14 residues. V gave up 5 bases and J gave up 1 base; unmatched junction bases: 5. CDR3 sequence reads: CAISPSGSSYEQYF. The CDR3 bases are TGTGCCATCAGTCCTAGCGGCTCGTCCTACGAGCAGTACTTC.

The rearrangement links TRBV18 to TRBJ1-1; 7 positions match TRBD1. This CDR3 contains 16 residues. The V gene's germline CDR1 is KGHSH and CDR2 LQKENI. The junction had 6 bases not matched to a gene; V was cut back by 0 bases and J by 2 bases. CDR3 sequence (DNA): TGTGCCAGCTCACCACCTTTGGGACAGATTAACACTGAAGCTTTCTTT. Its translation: CASSPPLGQINTEAFF.

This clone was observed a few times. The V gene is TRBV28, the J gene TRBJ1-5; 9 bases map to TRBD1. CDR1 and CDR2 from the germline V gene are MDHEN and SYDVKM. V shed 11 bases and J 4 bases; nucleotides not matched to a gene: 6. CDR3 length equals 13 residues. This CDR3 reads CAVRTGVNQPQHF. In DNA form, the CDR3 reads TGTGCCGTTCGGACAGGGGTTAATCAGCCCCAGCATTTT.

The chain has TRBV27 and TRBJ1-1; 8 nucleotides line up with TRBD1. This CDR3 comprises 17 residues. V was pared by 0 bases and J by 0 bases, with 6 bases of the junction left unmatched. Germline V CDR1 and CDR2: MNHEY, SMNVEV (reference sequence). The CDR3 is CASSLSRGQGMNTEAFF. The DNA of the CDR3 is TGTGCCAGCAGTTTATCCAGGGGGCAGGGGATGAACACTGAAGCTTTCTTT.

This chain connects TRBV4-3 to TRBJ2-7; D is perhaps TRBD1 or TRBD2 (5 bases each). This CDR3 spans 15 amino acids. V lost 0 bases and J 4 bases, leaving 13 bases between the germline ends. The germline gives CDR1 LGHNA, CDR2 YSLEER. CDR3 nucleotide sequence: TGCGCCAGCAGCCAAGATAAGGGACGGGTTTACGAGCAGTACTTC. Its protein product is CASSQDKGRVYEQYF.

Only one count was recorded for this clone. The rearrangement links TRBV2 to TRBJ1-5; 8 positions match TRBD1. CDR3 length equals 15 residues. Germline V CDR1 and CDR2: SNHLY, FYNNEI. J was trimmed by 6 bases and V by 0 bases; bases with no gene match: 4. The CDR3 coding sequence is TGTGCCAGCAGTGAAGCATCAGGGGGCAGTCAGCCCCAGCATTTT. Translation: CASSEASGGSQPQHF.

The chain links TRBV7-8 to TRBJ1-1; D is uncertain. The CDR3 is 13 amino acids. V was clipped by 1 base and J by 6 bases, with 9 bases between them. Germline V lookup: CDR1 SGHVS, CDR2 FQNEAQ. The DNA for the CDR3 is TGTGCCAGCAGCTTAGGAGAGATTGCTGAAGCTTTCTTT. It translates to CASSLGEIAEAFF.

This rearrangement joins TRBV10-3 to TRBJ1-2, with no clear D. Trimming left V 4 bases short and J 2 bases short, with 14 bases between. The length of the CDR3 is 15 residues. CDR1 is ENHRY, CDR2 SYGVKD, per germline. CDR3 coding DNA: TGTGCCATCAGTGGGGGTCTTTTAGCCAACTATGGCTACACCTTC. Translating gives CAISGGLLANYGYTF.

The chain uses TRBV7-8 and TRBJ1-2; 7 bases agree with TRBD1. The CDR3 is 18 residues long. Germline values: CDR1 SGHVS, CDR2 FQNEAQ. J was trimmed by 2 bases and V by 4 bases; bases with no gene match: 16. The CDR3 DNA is TGTGCCAGCAGCTCTCCGACAGGGACTCCACTCGTGAACTATGGCTACACCTTC. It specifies CASSSPTGTPLVNYGYTF.

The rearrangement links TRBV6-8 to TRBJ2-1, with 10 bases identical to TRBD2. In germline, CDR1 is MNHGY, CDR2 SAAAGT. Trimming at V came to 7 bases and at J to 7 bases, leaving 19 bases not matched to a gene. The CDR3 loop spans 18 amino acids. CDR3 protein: CASKGYSGGACFDNEQFF. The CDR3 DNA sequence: TGTGCCAGCAAGGGGTACAGCGGGGGGGCTTGTTTCGATAATGAGCAGTTCTTC.

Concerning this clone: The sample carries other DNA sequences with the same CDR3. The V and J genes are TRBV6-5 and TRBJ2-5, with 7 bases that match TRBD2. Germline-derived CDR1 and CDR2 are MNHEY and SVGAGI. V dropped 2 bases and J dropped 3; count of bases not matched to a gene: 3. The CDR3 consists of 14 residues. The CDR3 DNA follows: TGTGCCAGCAGTTACCGAGCGGGGAAAGAGACCCAGTACTTC. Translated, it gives CASSYRAGKETQYF.